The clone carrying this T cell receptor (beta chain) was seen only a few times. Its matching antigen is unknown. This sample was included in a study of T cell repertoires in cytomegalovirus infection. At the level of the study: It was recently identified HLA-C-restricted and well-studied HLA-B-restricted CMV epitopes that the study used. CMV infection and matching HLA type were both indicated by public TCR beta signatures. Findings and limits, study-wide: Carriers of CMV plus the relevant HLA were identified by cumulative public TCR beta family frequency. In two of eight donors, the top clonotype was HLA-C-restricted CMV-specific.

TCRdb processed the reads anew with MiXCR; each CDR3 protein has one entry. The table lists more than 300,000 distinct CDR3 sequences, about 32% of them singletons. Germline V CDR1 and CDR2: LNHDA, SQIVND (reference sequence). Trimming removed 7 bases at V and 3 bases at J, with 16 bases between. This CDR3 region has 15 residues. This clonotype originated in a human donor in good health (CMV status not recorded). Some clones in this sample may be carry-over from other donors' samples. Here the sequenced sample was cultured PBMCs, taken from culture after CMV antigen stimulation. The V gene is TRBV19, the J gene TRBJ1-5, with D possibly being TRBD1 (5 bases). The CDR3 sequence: CASKWGREANQPQHF. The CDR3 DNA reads TGTGCCAGTAAGTGGGGCAGGGAGGCCAATCAGCCCCAGCATTTT.